The sequence of this T cell receptor beta chain was determined in a study of control samples from healthy donors and cancer patients. V lost 5 bases and J lost 5, with 16 bases in between. The germline V gene has CDR1 SGHTA and CDR2 FQGNSA. The CDR3 runs 15 residues. Method: immunoSEQ multiplex PCR; TCRdb's copy keeps in-frame clones and lacks some. The sample records 130,000 to 150,000 clones, approximately 91% being singletons. This chain connects TRBV7-2 to TRBJ1-5, with TRBD1 as a possible D gene (6 bases). The sequenced material came from blood. The receptor was derived from a young man in good health. The CDR3 spells CASSRDIQGDQPQHF. CDR3 coding DNA: TGTGCCAGCAGCCGGGACATACAAGGGGATCAGCCCCAGCATTTT.